The 24 T cell receptor beta chains presented below share a single source sample, sequenced in a study of shared clonotypes between healthy human individuals. Sequencing was performed with immunoSEQ multiplex PCR; in TCRdb, only in-frame clones are kept and a portion is missing. The table shows millions of clones, with roughly 96% occurring only once. Sample: naive CD4+ T cells sorted from blood. The sample's subset: CD45RA+ positively selected. These receptors were collected from a man aged 18-30 years in good health.

V usage is TRBV11-2 and J usage is TRBJ1-4; D is unclear. With 1 base removed from V and 0 bases from J, the gap between germline ends came to 15 bases. CDR3 size: 18 residues. The V gene's germline CDR1 is SGHAT and CDR2 FQNNGV. CDR3 bases: TGTGCCAGCAGCTTAGGGGCCGGATTGGGGACAACTAATGAAAAACTGTTTTTT. Translating gives CASSLGAGLGTTNEKLFF. Complete variable domain (other parts from reference TRBV11-2 and TRBJ1-4): EAGVAQSPRYKIIEKRQSVAFWCNPISGHATLYWYQQILGQGPKLLIQFQNNGVVDDSQLPKDRFSAERLKGVDSTLKIQPAKLEDSAVYLCASSLGAGLGTTNEKLFFGSGTQLSVL.

The genes are TRBV5-6 and TRBJ1-1; 8 bases map to TRBD1. The CDR3 consists of 17 residues. The ends lost 0 bases at V and 6 bases at J; junction bases unmatched: 13. CDR1 and CDR2 (germline): SGHDT, YYEEEE. This chain's CDR3 is CASSLAAWRQGTSEAFF. CDR3 DNA: TGTGCCAGCAGCTTGGCCGCGTGGCGACAGGGGACATCTGAAGCTTTCTTT.

The chain carries TRBV2 and TRBJ1-3; D is uncertain. V was cut by 8 bases and J by 4 bases, with 3 bases left in between. The CDR3 sequence is 10 residues long. The germline CDR1 and CDR2 sequences are SNHLY and FYNNEI. The CDR3 here is CASGGNTIYF. As DNA, the CDR3 is TGTGCCAGCGGGGGAAACACCATATATTTT.

This clone occurred once. The gene calls are TRBV5-4 and TRBJ2-1, with D maybe TRBD2 (6 bases). Deletions cut 5 bases from V and 8 bases from J, with 17 bases between. The CDR3 sequence is 14 residues long. Germline values: CDR1 SGHNT, CDR2 YYREEE (reference sequence). The CDR3 region is CASRTGLSTDEQFF. The CDR3 DNA reads TGTGCCAGCAGGACGGGACTCTCCACGGATGAGCAGTTCTTC.

The sample holds one count of this clone. This chain joins TRBV4-1 and TRBJ1-5; possibly TRBD1 for D (5 bases). This CDR3 has 18 amino acids. V was pared by 3 bases and J by 1 base, with 19 bases between. Per germline, CDR1 MGHRA and CDR2 YSYEKL. The chain's CDR3 is CASSHSSWGSLSNQPQHF. The CDR3 nucleotides are TGCGCCAGCAGCCATTCGAGTTGGGGGTCTCTGAGCAATCAGCCCCAGCATTTT.

This clone was recorded a few times. The rearrangement links TRBV6-6 to TRBJ2-5, with 10 bases aligning to TRBD1. The germline V gene encodes CDR1 MNHNY and CDR2 SVGAGI (reference sequence). Unmatched junction bases numbered 5, after V lost 6 bases and J lost 4 bases. The CDR3 is made up of 14 amino acids. The CDR3 region is CASRSTGGRETQYF. CDR3 sequence (DNA): TGTGCCAGCAGATCGACAGGGGGCCGAGAGACCCAGTACTTC.

The chain employs TRBV4-1 and TRBJ1-1; TRBD1 matches at 7 bases. The J segment lost 4 bases and the V segment lost 2 bases, leaving 4 bases of the junction unmatched. Per the germline V gene, CDR1 is MGHRA and CDR2 is YSYEKL. This CDR3 comprises 14 residues. The CDR3, as DNA: TGCGCCAGCAGCCAACTTCCAGGGGGCACTGAAGCTTTCTTT. Translation gives CASSQLPGGTEAFF.

The gene calls are TRBV5-1 and TRBJ1-1; a weak D match, TRBD1 (5 bases). Looked up from germline, CDR1 is SGHRS and CDR2 is YFSETQ. This CDR3 comprises 13 residues. Trimming stripped 4 bases from V and 1 base from J, with 8 bases between. CDR3 residues: CASSETGNTEAFF. The CDR3 nucleotides are TGCGCCAGCAGCGAAACAGGGAACACTGAAGCTTTCTTT.

This chain links TRBV6-1 with TRBJ1-3, with a tentative D call TRBD1 (6 bases). The CDR3 sequence is 13 residues long. Germline CDR1 reads MNHNS; CDR2 reads SASEGT. Deletions cut 7 bases from V and 2 bases from J, with 9 bases between. For the CDR3, the DNA is TGTGCCAGCACTCAGGGGCCTGGAAACACCATATATTTT. Amino acid sequence: CASTQGPGNTIYF.

The chain has TRBV10-2 and TRBJ1-6; TRBD1 aligns across 10 bases. CDR3 length equals 14 residues. V lost 8 bases and J lost 10; bases outside the gene matches: 8. Germline lookup yields CDR1 WSHSY and CDR2 SAAADI. CDR3 protein: CASGGTGDKSPLHF. The CDR3, as DNA: TGCGCCAGCGGCGGGACAGGGGACAAATCACCCCTCCACTTT.

The V gene is TRBV6-6, the J gene TRBJ2-7; possibly TRBD2 for D (5 bases). The CDR3 runs 14 residues. In germline, CDR1 is MNHNY, CDR2 SVGAGI (reference sequence). V shed 2 bases and J shed 10 bases, with 18 bases lying between them. The CDR3 here is CASSYAGETLGQYF. CDR3 nucleotides: TGTGCCAGCAGTTACGCCGGGGAGACCCTTGGTCAGTACTTC.

The V call is TRBV11-2, the J call TRBJ1-4; D is perhaps TRBD1 (5 bases). V lost 2 bases, J lost 7 bases, and 17 bases lay in between. CDR1 and CDR2 from the germline V gene are SGHAT and FQNNGV. This CDR3 spans 16 amino acids. In DNA form, the CDR3 reads TGTGCCAGCAGCTTATTGGGGCCAGTAACCAGTGAAAAACTGTTTTTT. Protein product: CASSLLGPVTSEKLFF.

The J gene is TRBJ2-3, the V gene TRBV29-1; TRBD1 aligns across 7 bases. J lost 2 bases, V lost 6 bases, and 8 bases had no gene match. From germline, CDR1 is SQVTM and CDR2 ANQGSEA. The CDR3 has 14 amino acids. The CDR3 DNA reads TGCAGCGTCAACCGGGACAGTAACACAGATACGCAGTATTTT. Protein: CSVNRDSNTDTQYF.

The V and J genes are TRBV2 and TRBJ1-6; 9 bases are shared with TRBD1. Germline lookup yields CDR1 SNHLY and CDR2 FYNNEI. The CDR3 sequence is 15 residues long. V shed 3 bases, J shed 10 bases, and the junction held 7 bases outside the gene matches. The CDR3: CASSDRGQGGSPLHF. The CDR3 coding sequence is TGTGCCAGCAGTGATCGGGGACAGGGAGGGTCACCCCTCCACTTT.

The rearrangement uses TRBV10-3 and TRBJ1-6; D is unclear. CDR1 is ENHRY, CDR2 SYGVKD, per germline. This CDR3 contains 15 residues. Between the trimmed V and J ends, which lost 8 bases and 0 bases, there was a span of 11 bases. CDR3 in amino acids: CAISLGSSYNSPLHF. CDR3 bases: TGTGCCATCTCTTTGGGGAGCTCCTATAATTCACCCCTCCACTTT.

V is TRBV6-1 and J is TRBJ1-2; TRBD1 agrees at 11 bases. The CDR3 is 15 residues long. V lost 6 bases to trimming and J lost 8 bases; unmatched junction nucleotides: 11. CDR1 and CDR2 (germline): MNHNS, SASEGT. The CDR3 DNA reads as TGTGCCAGCAGCGAACAGGACAGGGGGCTAATCGGCTACACCTTC. Residues: CASSEQDRGLIGYTF.

The V and J genes are TRBV2 and TRBJ2-4; the match to TRBD2 covers 11 bases. Germline V gene sequence: CDR1 SNHLY, CDR2 FYNNEI. Trimming took 8 bases from V and 0 from J; bases not matched to a gene: 9. The CDR3 is 17 amino acids. The CDR3 DNA follows: TGTGCCAGCGATACTAGCGGGAGCAAACTAGCCAAAAACATTCAGTACTTC. Translating it yields CASDTSGSKLAKNIQYF.

CDR3 nucleotide sequence: TGTGCCAGCAGCGCGTTCTCCGGGTCCTCGGGGGAGCAGTACTTC. Translating it yields CASSAFSGSSGEQYF. The chain carries TRBV9 and TRBJ2-7, with D possibly TRBD2 on 5 matching bases. The CDR3 covers 15 residues. V dropped 3 bases and J dropped 7 bases, with 20 bases sitting between them. Germline assignment: CDR1 SGDLS and CDR2 YYNGEE. The whole variable domain, filled in from reference TRBV9 and TRBJ2-7, reads DSGVTQTPKHLITATGQRVTLRCSPRSGDLSVYWYQQSLDQGLQFLIQYYNGEERAKGNILERFSAQQFPDLHSELNLSSLELGDSALYFCASSAFSGSSGEQYFGPGTRLTVT.

V gene TRBV10-2 combines with J gene TRBJ1-5, with 9 bases aligning to TRBD1. Germline values: CDR1 WSHSY, CDR2 SAAADI. The CDR3 is 15 residues long. V shed 5 bases and J 6 bases; nucleotides not matched to a gene: 8. The chain's CDR3 is CASSRDRVNGQPQHF. In nucleotides, the CDR3 is TGCGCCAGCAGTCGGGACAGGGTAAACGGTCAGCCCCAGCATTTT.

In this sample, this clone turned up a few times. The chain employs TRBV19 and TRBJ2-2; D remains ambiguous. CDR1 and CDR2 from the germline V gene are LNHDA and SQIVND (reference sequence). V was pared by 3 bases and J by 4 bases, with 15 bases between. The CDR3 has 16 amino acids. CDR3: CASSIPPSDPTGELFF. The CDR3 DNA follows: TGTGCCAGTAGTATTCCCCCCTCCGACCCCACCGGGGAGCTGTTTTTT.

As for this clone: Here the CDR3 omits its conserved ending phenylalanine or tryptophan, so a read error is the likely source. No DNA is shown, since the ends of the CDR3 on it are uncertain; the CDR3 is the one TCRdb lists. The V and J genes are TRBV27 and TRBJ2-3; TRBD2, as called in the table, went unchecked against the DNA. Germline CDR1 and CDR2: MNHEY and SMNVEV (reference sequence). Inclusive of both ends, the CDR3 amounts to 12 amino acids. Here the CDR3 reads CASGLAGVISLV.

Written as DNA, the CDR3 is TGTGCCAGCAGTTATTCGGGGAGGTGGGAGACCCAGTACTTC. Its protein product is CASSYSGRWETQYF. This chain connects TRBV6-5 to TRBJ2-5, with D tentatively TRBD2 (6 bases). Trimming removed 3 bases at V and 5 bases at J, with 13 bases between. From germline, CDR1 is MNHEY and CDR2 SVGAGI. The CDR3 runs 14 residues.

The CDR3 spells CASSLGRDRGQYF. CDR3 nucleotides: TGTGCCAGCAGCTTGGGGAGGGACAGGGGGCAGTACTTC. The chain links TRBV7-2 to TRBJ2-7; the match to TRBD1 covers 10 bases. This CDR3 is 13 amino acids long. CDR1 and CDR2 from the germline V gene are SGHTA and FQGNSA. The junction had 5 bases not matched to a gene; V was cut back by 3 bases and J by 9 bases.

This clone was observed a single time. This rearrangement joins TRBV18 to TRBJ2-1; 13 positions agree with TRBD2. Germline V lookup: CDR1 KGHSH, CDR2 LQKENI. CDR3 size: 15 residues. Trimming took 1 base from V and 8 from J; bases not matched to a gene: 2. CDR3 amino acids: CASSPQLAGGDEQFF. In DNA form, the CDR3 reads TGTGCCAGCTCACCACAACTAGCGGGAGGGGATGAGCAGTTCTTC.